This TCR beta chain comes out of a study of shared clonotypes between healthy human individuals. Study-wide points: Only blood was sampled, and tissue TCR repertoires likely differ from blood ones.

Naive CD8 cells, CD45RO-negative and positively selected for CCR7, excluded terminally differentiated effector memory CD45RA+ cells. TCRdb's copy holds only in-frame clones and misses some; the assay was immunoSEQ multiplex PCR. The data show hundreds of thousands of clones, with just under 97% seen just once and 0.11% held by the top ten. The CDR3 extends over 14 amino acids. V gave up 4 bases and J gave up 0 bases; unmatched junction bases: 1. In germline, CDR1 is MDHEN, CDR2 SYDVKM. Concerning this clone: Its cognate antigen is unknown.

This TCR was recovered from a woman aged 25 to 45 in good health. The chain combines TRBV28 with TRBJ1-1; 8 positions match TRBD1. Sample: naive CD8+ T cells sorted from blood. Written as DNA, the CDR3 is TGTGCCAGCAGTTGGACAGGGATGAACACTGAAGCTTTCTTT. It codes for CASSWTGMNTEAFF.